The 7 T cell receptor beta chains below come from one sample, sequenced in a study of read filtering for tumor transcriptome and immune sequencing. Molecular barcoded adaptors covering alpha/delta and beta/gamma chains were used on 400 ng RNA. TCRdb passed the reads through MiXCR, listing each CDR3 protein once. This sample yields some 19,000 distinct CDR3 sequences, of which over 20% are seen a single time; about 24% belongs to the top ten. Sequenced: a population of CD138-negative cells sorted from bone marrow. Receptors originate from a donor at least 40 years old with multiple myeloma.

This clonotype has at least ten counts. CDR3 DNA sequence: TGTGCCAGCAGTTCACTCAGATCAACTGGGGGTACTGAAGCTTTCTTT. This codes for CASSSLRSTGGTEAFF. The gene calls are TRBV6-1 and TRBJ1-1; a possible D gene is TRBD1 (5 bases). Germline CDR1 reads MNHNS; CDR2 reads SASEGT. The V end lost 5 bases, the J end lost 5 bases, and 21 bases lay between the germline ends. The CDR3 is made up of 16 amino acids.

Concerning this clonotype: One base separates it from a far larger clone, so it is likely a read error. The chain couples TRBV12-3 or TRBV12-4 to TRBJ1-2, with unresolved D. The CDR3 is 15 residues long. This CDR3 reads CASRPVLNPNCGYTF. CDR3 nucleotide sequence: TGTGCCAGCAGGCCTGTACTGAACCCTAACTGTGGCTACACCTTC.

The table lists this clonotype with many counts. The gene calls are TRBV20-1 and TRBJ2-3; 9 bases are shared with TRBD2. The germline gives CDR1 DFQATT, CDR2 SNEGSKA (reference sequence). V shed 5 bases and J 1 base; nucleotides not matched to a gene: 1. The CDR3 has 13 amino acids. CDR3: CSAPSGGTDTQYF. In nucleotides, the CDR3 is TGCAGTGCTCCTAGCGGGGGCACAGATACGCAGTATTTT.

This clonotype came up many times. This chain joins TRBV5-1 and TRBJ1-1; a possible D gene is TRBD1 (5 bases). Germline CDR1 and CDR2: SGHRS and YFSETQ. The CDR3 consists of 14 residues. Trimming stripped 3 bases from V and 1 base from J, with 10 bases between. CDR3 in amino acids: CASSSVTANTEAFF. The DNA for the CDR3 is TGCGCCAGCAGCTCGGTGACAGCGAACACTGAAGCTTTCTTT.

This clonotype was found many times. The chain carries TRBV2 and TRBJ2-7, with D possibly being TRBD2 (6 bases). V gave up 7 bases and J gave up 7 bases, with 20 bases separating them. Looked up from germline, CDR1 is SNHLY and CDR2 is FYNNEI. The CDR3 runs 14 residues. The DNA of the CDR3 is TGTGCCAGCAACGAACTGCTAGCGTCGGGGGAGCAGTACTTC. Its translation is CASNELLASGEQYF.

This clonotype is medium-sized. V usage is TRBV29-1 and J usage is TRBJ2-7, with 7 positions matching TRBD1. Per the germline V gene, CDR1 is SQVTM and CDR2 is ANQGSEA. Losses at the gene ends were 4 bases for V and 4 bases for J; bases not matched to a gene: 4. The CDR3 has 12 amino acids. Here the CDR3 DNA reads TGCAGCGTTGGGACAGGCGAGTACGAGCAGTACTTC. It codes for CSVGTGEYEQYF.

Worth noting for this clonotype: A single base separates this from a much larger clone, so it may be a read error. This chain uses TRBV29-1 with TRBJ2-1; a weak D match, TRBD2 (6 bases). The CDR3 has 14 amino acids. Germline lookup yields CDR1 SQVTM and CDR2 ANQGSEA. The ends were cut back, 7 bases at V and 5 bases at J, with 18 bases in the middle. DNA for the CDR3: TGCAGCGGTGTTCCCCCCGCGGGACACAATGAGCAGTTCTTC. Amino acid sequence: CSGVPPAGHNEQFF.